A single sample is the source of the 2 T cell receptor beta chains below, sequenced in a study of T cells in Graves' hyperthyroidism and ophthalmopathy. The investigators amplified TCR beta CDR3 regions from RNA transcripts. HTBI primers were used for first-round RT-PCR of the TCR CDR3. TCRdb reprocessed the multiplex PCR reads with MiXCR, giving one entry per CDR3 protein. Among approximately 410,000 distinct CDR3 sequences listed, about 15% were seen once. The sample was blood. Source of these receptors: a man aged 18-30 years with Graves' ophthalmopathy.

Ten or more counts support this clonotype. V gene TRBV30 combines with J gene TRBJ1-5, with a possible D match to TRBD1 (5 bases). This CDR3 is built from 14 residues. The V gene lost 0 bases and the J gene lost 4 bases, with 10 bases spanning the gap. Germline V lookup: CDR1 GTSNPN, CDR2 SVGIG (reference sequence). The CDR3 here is CAWSVVQGNQPQHF. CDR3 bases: TGTGCCTGGAGTGTAGTGCAGGGTAATCAGCCCCAGCATTTT.

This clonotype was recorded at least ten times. The CDR3 DNA reads as TGTGCCAGCAGCTGGACAGGGAGTGGGGCCAACGTCCTGACTTTC. Protein product: CASSWTGSGANVLTF. The chain links TRBV7-3 to TRBJ2-6; 8 nucleotides line up with TRBD1. After removal of 4 bases from V and 3 bases from J, the junction contained 2 bases not matched to a gene. Per the germline V gene, CDR1 is SGHTA and CDR2 is FQGTGA. The CDR3 spans 15 residues.